A single sample gave rise to the 8 T cell receptor beta chains below, sequenced in a study of T cell repertoires in cytomegalovirus infection. Using its own MiXCR run on the reads, TCRdb lists one record per CDR3 protein. Seen here are 700,000 to 850,000 distinct CDR3 sequences, approximately 32% observed once, and the top ten hold over 10%. What these receptors recognize is not known. This material consisted of cultured CD8+ T cells from PBMCs, taken from culture after CMV antigen stimulation. The receptors stem from a human donor in good health (CMV status not recorded). Some clones in this sample may be carry-over from other donors' samples.

This chain joins TRBV27 and TRBJ2-2, with 9 bases matching TRBD2. The ends lost 4 bases at V and 7 bases at J; junction bases unmatched: 7. The CDR3 covers 15 residues. Germline V gene sequence: CDR1 MNHEY, CDR2 SMNVEV (reference sequence). CDR3 sequence: CASSSYGLAFGELFF. In DNA form, the CDR3 reads TGTGCCAGCAGTTCTTACGGACTAGCGTTCGGGGAGCTGTTTTTT.

The chain couples TRBV7-6 to TRBJ2-7, with 10 bases aligning to TRBD2. With 2 bases clipped from V and 6 bases from J, the junction kept 7 bases outside the gene matches. Germline V gene lookup returns CDR1 SGHVS and CDR2 FNYEAQ. CDR3 size: 15 residues. In DNA, the CDR3 is TGTGCCAGCAGCTTAATAGCGGGGGGTAAAGGCGAGCAGTACGTC. It codes for CASSLIAGGKGEQYV.

In this sample, this clonotype turned up a few times. CDR3 amino acids: CASSIGGPGNTGELFF. CDR3 coding DNA: TGTGCCAGTAGTATTGGGGGTCCGGGGAACACCGGGGAGCTGTTTTTT. This sequence joins TRBV19 and TRBJ2-2; either TRBD1 or TRBD2 may fit D (5 bases each). Looked up from germline, CDR1 is LNHDA and CDR2 is SQIVND (reference sequence). V dropped 3 bases and J dropped 1 base, with 12 bases sitting between them. CDR3 size: 16 residues.

A few counts support this clonotype. J is TRBJ2-3 and V is TRBV24-1; D is unresolved. Trimming pared 0 bases from V and 6 bases from J, leaving 6 bases between. This CDR3 has 13 residues. CDR1 is KGHDR and CDR2 is SFDVKD in the germline V gene. The CDR3 nucleotides read TGTGCCACCAGTGATTTGTCCCACGATACGCAGTATTTT. Its translation is CATSDLSHDTQYF.

As for this clonotype: Compared with germline, one end of the junction differs, possibly owing to a read error. The chain carries TRBV19 and TRBJ1-2; D is ambiguous. There are 12 residues in the CDR3. Germline-derived CDR1 and CDR2 are LNHDA and SQIVND (reference sequence). Written as DNA, the CDR3 is TGTGCCAGTAGTATTTCGGCAGTCGACCTACTCTTC. Protein product: CASSISAVDLLF.

This clonotype was seen a handful of times. CDR3 DNA sequence: TGTGCCAGCAGGGGGACAGGATCTTCTTTCTATGGCTACACCTTC. Translating it yields CASRGTGSSFYGYTF. The V gene is TRBV27, the J gene TRBJ1-2; 8 bases agree with TRBD1. The V gene's germline CDR1 is MNHEY and CDR2 SMNVEV (reference sequence). This CDR3 contains 15 residues. Germline trimming cut 6 bases from V and 4 bases from J; bases unmatched to any gene: 10.

This clonotype turned up a few times. The chain joins TRBV27 to TRBJ2-5; 7 bases align to TRBD1. Losses at the gene ends were 4 bases for V and 4 bases for J; bases not matched to a gene: 6. The CDR3 has 14 amino acids. Germline-derived CDR1 and CDR2 are MNHEY and SMNVEV (reference sequence). CDR3 amino acids: CASSSQDRTETQYF. In DNA form, the CDR3 reads TGTGCCAGCAGTTCGCAGGACAGGACAGAGACCCAGTACTTC.

There are a few counts of this clonotype. The chain is built from TRBV7-9 and TRBJ1-5; the D gene is possibly TRBD1 (6 bases). The CDR3 totals 12 residues. Germline loops: CDR1 SEHNR, CDR2 FQNEAQ (reference sequence). Trimming pared 8 bases from V and 4 bases from J, leaving 9 bases between. DNA for the CDR3: TGTGCCAGCCAGGGGACTAATCAGCCCCAGCATTTT. This translates into CASQGTNQPQHF. Drawing the rest from reference TRBV7-9 and TRBJ1-5, the complete variable domain is DTGVSQNPRHKITKRGQNVTFRCDPISEHNRLYWYRQTLGQGPEFLTYFQNEAQLEKSRLLSDRFSAERPKGSFSTLEIQRTEQGDSAMYLCASQGTNQPQHFGDGTRLSIL.